The 29 T cell receptor beta chains given below trace back to one sample, sequenced in a study of blood T cell repertoires in COVID-19. Clones were read by immunoSEQ multiplex PCR, and TCRdb kept only the in-frame ones, dropping some. The sample records some 210,000 clones, under 90% being singletons. The source material was peripheral blood. The receptors were gathered from a human donor in a cohort sampled during active COVID-19.

The V gene is TRBV9, the J gene TRBJ1-1; 10 nucleotides align to TRBD1. CDR3 size: 15 residues. The germline gives CDR1 SGDLS, CDR2 YYNGEE. V lost 2 bases and J lost 5; bases outside the gene matches: 6. The CDR3 spells CASSVGTGVMTEAFF. The CDR3, as DNA: TGTGCCAGCAGCGTTGGGACAGGGGTTATGACTGAAGCTTTCTTT. Full variable domain (remainder filled in from reference TRBV9 and TRBJ1-1): DSGVTQTPKHLITATGQRVTLRCSPRSGDLSVYWYQQSLDQGLQFLIQYYNGEERAKGNILERFSAQQFPDLHSELNLSSLELGDSALYFCASSVGTGVMTEAFFGQGTRLTVV.

This chain links TRBV5-1 with TRBJ2-3; possibly TRBD2 for D (5 bases). The CDR3 covers 13 residues. The germline V and J ends were trimmed by 4 bases and 3 bases, with 9 bases remaining between them. Germline V gene data show CDR1 as SGHRS and CDR2 as YFSETQ. In nucleotides, the CDR3 is TGCGCCAGCAGCGCGCCGGGAACAGATACGCAGTATTTT. As protein: CASSAPGTDTQYF.

The chain recombines TRBV6-6 with TRBJ2-7; TRBD1 matches 8 bases. Per germline, CDR1 MNHNY and CDR2 SVGAGI (reference sequence). Losses at the gene ends were 6 bases for V and 2 bases for J; bases not matched to a gene: 6. CDR3 length: 14 amino acids. CDR3 sequence (DNA): TGTGCCAGCAGAAGACAGGGGTCTCCCTACGAGCAGTACTTC. This sequence encodes CASRRQGSPYEQYF.

The chain carries TRBV2 and TRBJ1-1; D gene unclear. Germline-derived CDR1 and CDR2 are SNHLY and FYNNEI. The V and J ends lost 3 bases and 4 bases respectively, with 9 bases between them. This CDR3 spans 13 amino acids. CDR3 DNA: TGTGCCAGCAGTGACTACAGTTCCACTGAAGCTTTCTTT. Amino acids: CASSDYSSTEAFF.

This clone turned up a few times. The chain recombines TRBV5-1 with TRBJ1-5, with D hard to call. The V end was cut by 4 bases, the J end by 3 bases, with 8 bases between. The CDR3 is 13 residues long. Germline V CDR1 and CDR2: SGHRS, YFSETQ. CDR3 sequence: CASSAPYNQPQHF. In DNA, the CDR3 is TGCGCCAGCAGCGCGCCGTACAATCAGCCCCAGCATTTT.

Remarks on this clone: One end of the junction is discordant with germline, which a read error may explain. The rearrangement links TRBV7-9 to TRBJ2-1; the match to TRBD2 covers 13 bases. The germline V gene has CDR1 SEHNR and CDR2 FQNEAQ (reference sequence). The CDR3 has 15 amino acids. The CDR3 spells CASRLGTSGTNEQFF. In DNA, the CDR3 is TGTGCCAGCAGATTAGGGACTAGCGGGACGAATGAGCAGTTCTTC.

The table lists this clone with a count of one. The gene calls are TRBV4-1 and TRBJ1-1, with TRBD1 as a possible D gene (5 bases). In germline, CDR1 is MGHRA, CDR2 YSYEKL. This CDR3 region has 15 residues. Trimming removed 3 bases from V and 4 bases from J, with 15 bases in between. CDR3 in DNA: TGCGCCAGCAGCCAGCCGGATCGGAGGGGCACTGAAGCTTTCTTT. Translating it yields CASSQPDRRGTEAFF.

The DNA for the CDR3 is TGTGCCAGCAGCCAAGCCCGGGGGGTAGAGCAGTTCTTC. Encoded protein: CASSQARGVEQFF. V is TRBV3-1 (or the pseudogene TRBV3-2) and J is TRBJ2-1, with 7 bases identical to TRBD2. The CDR3 sequence is 13 residues long. Germline CDR1 is LGHDT and CDR2 is YNNKEL (reference sequence). The ends lost 1 base at V and 10 bases at J; junction bases unmatched: 4.

The chain couples TRBV18 to TRBJ1-2; the match to TRBD1 covers 7 bases. This CDR3 region has 14 residues. The ends lost 5 bases at V and 3 bases at J; junction bases unmatched: 6. Germline CDR1 KGHSH, CDR2 LQKENI. CDR3 sequence: CASSRQGADYGYTF. The CDR3 region has the DNA TGTGCCAGCTCAAGACAGGGCGCGGACTATGGCTACACCTTC.

Only a few counts were recorded for this clone. J is TRBJ1-6 and V is TRBV7-9, with D perhaps matching TRBD1 (5 bases). The germline CDR1 and CDR2 sequences are SEHNR and FQNEAQ (reference sequence). CDR3 length equals 14 residues. Trimming removed 6 bases from V and 0 bases from J, with 6 bases in between. DNA of the CDR3: TGTGCCAGCAGAGACAGCTCCTATAATTCACCCCTCCACTTT. Amino acid sequence: CASRDSSYNSPLHF.

The chain uses TRBV18 and TRBJ1-1; D gene ambiguous. The CDR3 loop spans 18 amino acids. The germline V gene encodes CDR1 KGHSH and CDR2 LQKENI. Trimming cost V 7 bases and J 1 base, with 25 bases left between them. Here the CDR3 reads CASLIHTLTSRGNTEAFF. The CDR3 region has the DNA TGTGCCAGCTTAATCCACACTTTGACAAGTCGGGGGAACACTGAAGCTTTCTTT.

The chain has TRBV30 and TRBJ2-4, with 10 positions matching TRBD1. There are 17 residues in the CDR3. V was clipped by 1 base and J by 8 bases; unmatched bases: 14. Looked up from germline, CDR1 is GTSNPN and CDR2 is SVGIG (reference sequence). The CDR3 loop is CAWSAPPLGQGVDIQYF. The CDR3 DNA follows: TGTGCCTGGAGTGCACCCCCGCTTGGACAGGGGGTAGACATTCAGTACTTC.

This sequence joins TRBV28 and TRBJ1-5; tentatively, D is TRBD1 (6 bases). The germline gives CDR1 MDHEN, CDR2 SYDVKM. The CDR3 contains 15 residues. V lost 6 bases and J lost 9, with 21 bases in between. CDR3 DNA sequence: TGTGCCAGCAGGGGATTCGGAAACAGGGAAACGCCCCAGCATTTT. As protein: CASRGFGNRETPQHF.

The chain combines TRBV11-2 with TRBJ2-7; tentative D call: TRBD1 (6 bases). Trimming took off 1 base at V and 2 bases at J, with 6 bases between the two ends. Germline CDR1 and CDR2: SGHAT and FQNNGV. The CDR3 spans 13 residues. The CDR3 nucleotides are TGTGCCAGCAGCTTAGGGGGGCCCTACGAGCAGTACGTC. Protein sequence: CASSLGGPYEQYV.

The chain joins TRBV7-9 to TRBJ1-3, with D possibly matching TRBD1 (5 bases). V was cut by 5 bases and J by 1 base, with 12 bases left in between. In germline, CDR1 is SEHNR, CDR2 FQNEAQ (reference sequence). CDR3 length equals 15 residues. CDR3 sequence reads: CASSIYGGSGNTIYF. CDR3 coding DNA: TGTGCCAGCAGCATTTACGGGGGTTCTGGAAACACCATATATTTT.

The CDR3 sequence: CASSQEMANTIYF. The CDR3, as DNA: TGTGCCAGCAGCCAAGAAATGGCAAACACCATATATTTT. This chain links TRBV3-1 (or the pseudogene TRBV3-2) with TRBJ1-3; D not resolved. The germline V gene has CDR1 LGHDT and CDR2 YNNKEL (reference sequence). CDR3 length equals 13 residues. Trimming pared 0 bases from V and 6 bases from J, leaving 6 bases between.

This chain joins TRBV2 and TRBJ2-3; 7 nucleotides match TRBD2. This CDR3 region has 14 residues. The germline V gene has CDR1 SNHLY and CDR2 FYNNEI. Unmatched junction bases numbered 6, after V lost 4 bases and J lost 5 bases. CDR3 nucleotides: TGTGCCAGCAGTGTGGCGGGGGTAATAGATACGCAGTATTTT. Its translation is CASSVAGVIDTQYF. Supplemented by reference TRBV2 and TRBJ2-3, the full variable domain reads EPEVTQTPSHQVTQMGQEVILRCVPISNHLYFYWYRQILGQKVEFLVSFYNNEISEKSEIFDDQFSVERPDGSNFTLKIRSTKLEDSAMYFCASSVAGVIDTQYFGPGTRLTVL.

This chain joins TRBV19 and TRBJ1-5; D is unclear. Per the germline V gene, CDR1 is LNHDA and CDR2 is SQIVND (reference sequence). This CDR3 has 16 amino acids. The ends were cut back, 5 bases at V and 11 bases at J, with 25 bases in the middle. The CDR3 DNA is TGTGCCAGTAGTGCCGAGACAAGACCAGAACATGAGACCCAGCATTTT. It codes for CASSAETRPEHETQHF.

The rearrangement joins TRBV7-2 to TRBJ2-3; 12 positions agree with TRBD2. V shed 5 bases, J shed 6 bases, and the junction held 6 bases outside the gene matches. The germline V gene encodes CDR1 SGHTA and CDR2 FQGNSA. This CDR3 has 15 residues. The CDR3 reads CASSPWTSGTDTQYF. DNA of the CDR3: TGTGCCAGCAGCCCCTGGACTAGCGGGACTGATACGCAGTATTTT.

The V gene is TRBV28, the J gene TRBJ1-1; D uncertain. The CDR3 loop spans 14 amino acids. V dropped 6 bases and J dropped 1 base, with 12 bases sitting between them. In germline, CDR1 is MDHEN, CDR2 SYDVKM. The CDR3 here is CASSLNIQNTEAFF. The CDR3 DNA is TGTGCCAGCAGCCTCAATATACAGAACACTGAAGCTTTCTTT.

The chain links TRBV2 to TRBJ2-5; maybe TRBD1 (6 bases). The CDR3 runs to 13 residues. V was shortened by 4 bases and J by 5 bases, with 11 bases between the two germline ends. CDR1 and CDR2 from the germline V gene are SNHLY and FYNNEI. Here the CDR3 reads CASSARGWETQYF. The CDR3, as DNA: TGTGCCAGCAGTGCCAGGGGTTGGGAGACCCAGTACTTC.

The chain recombines TRBV10-3 with TRBJ2-2; 8 bases fit TRBD1. The V segment lost 3 bases and the J segment 6 bases; nucleotides outside the gene matches: 12. The CDR3 runs to 17 residues. Per the germline V gene, CDR1 is ENHRY and CDR2 is SYGVKD. The CDR3 bases are TGTGCCATCAGTGATTGGGTGGGGACAGGCGCGCCCGGGGAGCTGTTTTTT. Amino acids: CAISDWVGTGAPGELFF.

The chain joins TRBV27 to TRBJ2-3; TRBD2 agrees at 8 bases. CDR1 and CDR2 (germline): MNHEY, SMNVEV (reference sequence). The CDR3 has 16 amino acids. The J segment lost 4 bases and the V segment lost 3 bases, leaving 9 bases of the junction unmatched. This CDR3 is CASSFASAGASDTQYF. The CDR3 nucleotides are TGTGCCAGCAGTTTCGCGTCAGCGGGAGCTTCAGATACGCAGTATTTT.

CDR3 protein: CASSLEGSSGNTIYF. The CDR3 coding sequence is TGCGCCAGCAGCTTGGAAGGGAGCTCTGGAAACACCATATATTTT. The V call is TRBV5-1, the J call TRBJ1-3, with unresolved D. V shed 0 bases and J shed 0 bases, with 7 bases lying between them. The CDR3 has 15 amino acids. Germline CDR1 reads SGHRS; CDR2 reads YFSETQ.

This clone was detected only a few times. V usage is TRBV10-1 and J usage is TRBJ2-2, with TRBD1 identical over 7 bases. Germline V gives CDR1 WNHNN, CDR2 SYGVQD (reference sequence). The junction had 18 bases not matched to a gene; V was cut back by 7 bases and J by 4 bases. The CDR3 runs 18 residues. This CDR3 is CASTPGTDVIKSTGELFF. The CDR3 DNA reads as TGCGCCAGCACCCCCGGGACAGATGTTATTAAATCCACCGGGGAGCTGTTTTTT.

In DNA form, the CDR3 reads TGTGCCAGCAGCTTAGACGGCAATGAGCAGTTCTTC. Residues: CASSLDGNEQFF. The chain employs TRBV7-9 and TRBJ2-1, with D unresolved. The CDR3 sequence is 12 residues long. Trimming removed 1 base from V and 6 bases from J, with 4 bases in between. The germline CDR1 and CDR2 sequences are SEHNR and FQNEAQ (reference sequence).

This chain uses TRBV27 with TRBJ1-3, with 8 nucleotides matching TRBD1. From germline, CDR1 is MNHEY and CDR2 SMNVEV (reference sequence). The J segment lost 4 bases and the V segment lost 0 bases, leaving 14 bases of the junction unmatched. The CDR3 consists of 19 residues. The CDR3 region is CASSLSFPGAGGFGNTIYF. The CDR3 coding sequence is TGTGCCAGCAGTTTATCGTTCCCTGGGGCAGGGGGCTTCGGAAACACCATATATTTT.

This chain uses TRBV12-3 or TRBV12-4 with TRBJ2-5; D is possibly TRBD2 (7 bases). V was shortened by 3 bases and J by 5 bases, with 10 bases between the two germline ends. The CDR3 has 13 residues. The CDR3 DNA is TGTGCCAGCAGTTTGGGAGGGGGGGAGACCCAGTACTTC. Its translation is CASSLGGGETQYF.

This clone was counted only a few times. Relative to the germline gene, one junction end is altered; a read error may explain this. The chain links TRBV6-5 to TRBJ2-7, with D possibly matching TRBD2 (6 bases). CDR1 is MNHEY, CDR2 SVGAGI, per germline. The CDR3 covers 12 residues. In DNA, the CDR3 is TGTGCCAGCACCAGGGACTCCCACGAGCAGTACTTC. This encodes CASTRDSHEQYF.